One sample yielded the 31 T cell receptor beta chains listed below, sequenced in a study of cytomegalovirus exposure and HLA in healthy donors. The PCR ran on 60 Vbeta and 13 Jbeta primers. The repertoire was sequenced with immunoSEQ multiplex PCR; TCRdb's copy has only in-frame clones and lacks some. The top ten hold around 3.6% of the sample, which has roughly 73,000 clones, around three quarters seen once. The sample taken for sequencing was PBMCs. These receptors were collected from a man between 40 and 49 years old in good health and CMV-seronegative.

Turning to this clone: Other DNA sequences in the sample encode the same CDR3. V is TRBV7-9 and J is TRBJ1-4, with D possibly TRBD1 on 6 matching bases. V lost 4 bases and J 9 bases, leaving 15 bases between the germline ends. Germline CDR1 is SEHNR and CDR2 is FQNEAQ (reference sequence). The CDR3 is made up of 14 amino acids. The CDR3 nucleotides read TGTGCCAGCAGCTCGACCGTAACAGGGAAAAAACTGTTTTTT. Translation gives CASSSTVTGKKLFF.

The chain is built from TRBV7-2 and TRBJ1-3, with 11 bases that match TRBD1. The germline V gene encodes CDR1 SGHTA and CDR2 FQGNSA. The CDR3 is 15 amino acids. J was trimmed by 2 bases and V by 3 bases; bases with no gene match: 0. The CDR3 DNA reads as TGTGCCAGCAGCTTGGACAGGGGGCCTGGAAACACCATATATTTT. This encodes CASSLDRGPGNTIYF. Using reference TRBV7-2 and TRBJ1-3 for the parts outside the CDR3, the full variable domain is GAGVSQSPSNKVTEKGKDVELRCDPISGHTALYWYRQSLGQGLEFLIYFQGNSAPDKSGLPSDRFSAERTGGSVSTLTIQRTQQEDSAVYLCASSLDRGPGNTIYFGEGSWLTVV.

Concerning this clone itself: A junction end diverges from the germline sequence, so it may reflect a read error. The genes are TRBV7-9 and TRBJ1-3; D gene uncertain. The length of the CDR3 is 14 residues. Germline V gives CDR1 SEHNR, CDR2 FQNEAQ (reference sequence). The CDR3 DNA is TGTTCCAGCAGCTTAAACGGAGGTCTGAACACCATATATTTT. Translating it yields CSSSLNGGLNTIYF.

The chain is built from TRBV5-1 and TRBJ1-2, with 7 bases fitting TRBD1. Germline V CDR1 and CDR2: SGHRS, YFSETQ. Trimming removed 4 bases from V and 3 bases from J; junction bases left unmatched: 6. The CDR3 is made up of 14 amino acids. This CDR3 is CASSGGTVDYGYTF. In nucleotides, the CDR3 is TGCGCCAGCAGCGGGGGGACAGTTGACTATGGCTACACCTTC.

The DNA for the CDR3 is TGCAGCGTTGAGGAGGGGAATGGCTACACCTTC. This gives the protein CSVEEGNGYTF. The rearrangement uses TRBV29-1 and TRBJ1-2, with D perhaps matching TRBD1 (5 bases). CDR3 length: 11 residues. Trimming removed 3 bases at V and 6 bases at J, with 8 bases between. The V gene's germline CDR1 is SQVTM and CDR2 ANQGSEA. The full variable domain, completed using reference TRBV29-1 and TRBJ1-2, is SAVISQKPSRDICQRGTSLTIQCQVDSQVTMMFWYRQQPGQSLTLIATANQGSEATYESGFVIDKFPISRPNLTFSTLTVSNMSPEDSSIYLCSVEEGNGYTFGSGTRLTVV.

The chain couples TRBV10-3 to TRBJ2-1, with 9 bases aligning to TRBD2. V lost 5 bases to trimming and J lost 5 bases; unmatched junction nucleotides: 7. This CDR3 contains 15 residues. Germline values: CDR1 ENHRY, CDR2 SYGVKD. In nucleotides, the CDR3 is TGTGCCATCAGTAGGTTAGCGGGGGCCCACAATGAGCAGTTCTTC. It specifies CAISRLAGAHNEQFF.

The chain uses TRBV6-1 and TRBJ1-5, with no clear D. Trimming took 1 base from V and 2 from J, leaving 9 bases between them. Germline V gene lookup returns CDR1 MNHNS and CDR2 SASEGT. The CDR3 has 15 residues. The CDR3 nucleotides read TGTGCCAGCAGTGAAGGGCAGTACGGCAATCAGCCCCAGCATTTT. Translation gives CASSEGQYGNQPQHF.

The chain employs TRBV10-2 and TRBJ2-3; the match to TRBD1 covers 9 bases. V trimming: 2 bases; J trimming: 11 bases; junction bases outside the gene matches: 8. CDR3 length equals 14 residues. The germline V gene encodes CDR1 WSHSY and CDR2 SAAADI. DNA of the CDR3: TGCGCCAGCAGTGAGGGAACAGGGGGCAGGGGGCAGTATTTT. Its protein product is CASSEGTGGRGQYF.

This chain uses TRBV5-4 with TRBJ1-3; D unresolved. Deletions cut 2 bases from V and 0 bases from J, with 6 bases between. CDR3 length equals 14 residues. In germline, CDR1 is SGHNT, CDR2 YYREEE (reference sequence). CDR3 amino acids: CASSLRDSGNTIYF. The CDR3 bases are TGTGCCAGCAGCTTACGGGACTCTGGAAACACCATATATTTT.

V and J are TRBV19 and TRBJ2-5; weak D call: TRBD2 (5 bases). Germline CDR1 LNHDA, CDR2 SQIVND (reference sequence). The CDR3 is 15 residues long. V was clipped by 4 bases and J by 1 base, with 13 bases between them. In DNA, the CDR3 is TGTGCCAGTAGTAACCCGGGGTCAGTCCAAGAGACCCAGTACTTC. This encodes CASSNPGSVQETQYF.

The rearrangement joins TRBV7-8 to TRBJ2-7; 10 nucleotides agree with TRBD2. The germline gives CDR1 SGHVS, CDR2 FQNEAQ. This CDR3 comprises 16 residues. V gave up 1 base and J gave up 0 bases; unmatched junction bases: 3. CDR3 DNA sequence: TGTGCCAGCAGCTTAGGGTCTAGCGGGAGCTCCTACGAGCAGTACTTC. Its protein product is CASSLGSSGSSYEQYF.

The chain is built from TRBV11-2 and TRBJ1-5, with 8 bases identical to TRBD1. The CDR3 spans 13 residues. Germline V lookup: CDR1 SGHAT, CDR2 FQNNGV. V was pared by 6 bases and J by 7 bases, with 5 bases of the junction left unmatched. The CDR3 nucleotides are TGTGCCAGCAGTCCGGACAGGGTCCAGCCCCAGCATTTT. Encoded protein: CASSPDRVQPQHF.

This chain uses TRBV4-3 with TRBJ2-1; possible D gene TRBD1, 8 bases. V gave up 1 base and J gave up 6 bases, with 13 bases separating them. CDR3 size: 15 residues. CDR1 and CDR2 (germline): LGHNA, YSLEER. The CDR3 spells CASSQAQGGGNEQFF. As DNA, the CDR3 is TGCGCCAGCAGCCAAGCACAGGGGGGGGGCAATGAGCAGTTCTTC.

The gene calls are TRBV7-9 and TRBJ1-6; 11 nucleotides line up with TRBD1. This CDR3 contains 14 residues. Losses at the gene ends were 5 bases for V and 9 bases for J; bases not matched to a gene: 3. Germline V gene sequence: CDR1 SEHNR, CDR2 FQNEAQ (reference sequence). The CDR3, as DNA: TGTGCCAGCAGCGCGGACAGGGGGCTTTCACCCCTCCACTTT. Its protein is CASSADRGLSPLHF. Together with reference TRBV7-9 and TRBJ1-6, the CDR3 gives the full variable domain: DTGVSQNPRHKITKRGQNVTFRCDPISEHNRLYWYRQTLGQGPEFLTYFQNEAQLEKSRLLSDRFSAERPKGSFSTLEIQRTEQGDSAMYLCASSADRGLSPLHFGNGTRLTVT.

This clone has only a few counts. The chain combines TRBV6-6 with TRBJ1-4; D not resolved. The germline V gene encodes CDR1 MNHNY and CDR2 SVGAGI (reference sequence). CDR3 size: 14 residues. Trimming pared 1 base from V and 8 bases from J, leaving 11 bases between. CDR3 protein: CASSYWEKEEKLFF. DNA for the CDR3: TGTGCCAGCAGTTACTGGGAGAAGGAGGAAAAACTGTTTTTT.

This sequence joins TRBV7-3 and TRBJ2-1, with TRBD1 matching over 9 bases. The V gene's germline CDR1 is SGHTA and CDR2 FQGTGA. V was clipped by 5 bases and J by 9 bases; unmatched bases: 5. The CDR3 runs to 13 residues. Written as DNA, the CDR3 is TGTGCCAGCAGCCTCGGGACAGGGCGTGAGCAGTTCTTC. It codes for CASSLGTGREQFF.

The V call is TRBV18, the J call TRBJ2-1; 7 nucleotides line up with TRBD1. After removal of 6 bases from V and 0 bases from J, the junction contained 5 bases not matched to a gene. The CDR3 spans 15 residues. CDR1 KGHSH and CDR2 LQKENI come from the germline V gene. CDR3 nucleotides: TGTGCCAGCTCCCTGGGACAGAGCTCCTACAATGAGCAGTTCTTC. This gives the protein CASSLGQSSYNEQFF.

The V gene is TRBV15, the J gene TRBJ1-2, with D perhaps matching TRBD1 (5 bases). Trimming pared 9 bases from V and 0 bases from J, leaving 11 bases between. The CDR3 covers 13 residues. CDR1 and CDR2 from the germline V gene are LNHNV and YYDKDF (reference sequence). CDR3 DNA sequence: TGTGCCACGGGGCCAGAAGCTAACTATGGCTACACCTTC. Amino acid sequence: CATGPEANYGYTF.

CDR3 sequence (DNA): TGCGCCAGCAGCCCCCCAGGGGTTAGCACCGGGGAGCTGTTTTTT. It is translated as CASSPPGVSTGELFF. The rearrangement uses TRBV4-1 and TRBJ2-2; weak D call: TRBD1 (6 bases). CDR3 size: 15 residues. Germline CDR1 reads MGHRA; CDR2 reads YSYEKL. Trimming pared 4 bases from V and 4 bases from J, leaving 13 bases between.

On this clone itself: In this CDR3 the conserved last residue, phenylalanine or tryptophan, is missing, so a read error is likely. DNA for the CDR3: TGTGCCAGCAGTTTGGCAGGGTCTATCAATCAGCCCCAGCATCTT. It encodes CASSLAGSINQPQHL. V is TRBV27 and J is TRBJ1-5; TRBD1 might be the D (5 bases). CDR3 length: 15 residues. Per germline, CDR1 MNHEY and CDR2 SMNVEV (reference sequence). V dropped 3 bases and J dropped 3 bases, with 12 bases sitting between them.

V usage is TRBV7-2 and J usage is TRBJ1-2; D perhaps matches TRBD1 (5 bases). From germline, CDR1 is SGHTA and CDR2 FQGNSA. The V end was cut by 6 bases, the J end by 1 base, with 15 bases between. The CDR3 covers 15 residues. The CDR3 DNA reads TGTGCCAGCAGTGAATGGGGGAGGGTTAACTATGGCTACACCTTC. Translation gives CASSEWGRVNYGYTF.

This chain joins TRBV6-5 and TRBJ2-7, with 8 bases lining up with TRBD2. J was trimmed by 3 bases and V by 0 bases; bases with no gene match: 4. The germline V gene encodes CDR1 MNHEY and CDR2 SVGAGI. This CDR3 has 15 residues. The CDR3, as DNA: TGTGCCAGCAGTTACTCTAGCGGGACCTACTACGAGCAGTACTTC. Its protein is CASSYSSGTYYEQYF.

By share of the sample, this clone is medium-sized (0.01 to 0.1%). This sequence joins TRBV7-9 and TRBJ1-1; 8 nucleotides align to TRBD1. This CDR3 spans 16 amino acids. Trimming took 5 bases from V and 0 from J; bases not matched to a gene: 8. The germline V gene has CDR1 SEHNR and CDR2 FQNEAQ (reference sequence). CDR3 sequence (DNA): TGTGCCAGCAGCGCGCAATCGACAGGGGTGAACACTGAAGCTTTCTTT. Protein: CASSAQSTGVNTEAFF.

In this sample, this clone turned up a few times. This rearrangement joins TRBV4-2 to TRBJ2-1; 11 bases agree with TRBD1. Per germline, CDR1 LGHNA and CDR2 YNFKEQ. The V gene end was trimmed by 3 bases and the J gene end by 5 bases; junction bases not matched to a gene: 9. The CDR3 is made up of 17 amino acids. Here the CDR3 reads CASSHQRGQGGNNEQFF. The CDR3 DNA follows: TGTGCCAGCAGCCACCAAAGGGGACAGGGGGGGAACAATGAGCAGTTCTTC.

The chain uses TRBV2 and TRBJ1-5; 10 positions agree with TRBD1. CDR1 SNHLY and CDR2 FYNNEI come from the germline V gene. Trimming cost V 6 bases and J 11 bases; bases outside gene matches: 10. CDR3 length: 14 residues. The CDR3 sequence: CASSRDRGLGTQHF. CDR3 DNA sequence: TGTGCCAGCAGCCGGGACAGGGGTCTGGGGACCCAGCATTTT.

This chain links TRBV6-5 with TRBJ1-3; 8 bases are shared with TRBD1. Germline trimming cut 0 bases from V and 0 bases from J; bases unmatched to any gene: 1. This CDR3 is built from 16 residues. Per the germline V gene, CDR1 is MNHEY and CDR2 is SVGAGI. CDR3 bases: TGTGCCAGCAGTTACTCGACAGGGGACTCTGGAAACACCATATATTTT. It yields the protein CASSYSTGDSGNTIYF.

The rearrangement links TRBV5-1 to TRBJ2-1, with TRBD1 matching over 9 bases. The CDR3 spans 16 residues. The ends lost 3 bases at V and 8 bases at J; junction bases unmatched: 12. In germline, CDR1 is SGHRS, CDR2 YFSETQ. CDR3 sequence: CASSSGTGSGSDEQFF. In DNA form, the CDR3 reads TGCGCCAGCAGCTCCGGGACAGGGTCGGGTTCGGATGAGCAGTTCTTC.

The chain combines TRBV9 with TRBJ1-5; perhaps TRBD1 as D (6 bases). Trimming left V 4 bases short and J 2 bases short, with 10 bases between. The CDR3 is 14 residues long. Per the germline V gene, CDR1 is SGDLS and CDR2 is YYNGEE. CDR3 coding DNA: TGTGCCAGCAGCACAGGGATCGGCAATCAGCCCCAGCATTTT. It codes for CASSTGIGNQPQHF.

The V gene is TRBV6-5, the J gene TRBJ1-1; D gene unclear. The CDR3 consists of 15 residues. Germline CDR1 reads MNHEY; CDR2 reads SVGAGI. Trimming removed 0 bases at V and 0 bases at J, with 8 bases between. The CDR3 sequence: CASSYSNRLNTEAFF. The CDR3 DNA follows: TGTGCCAGCAGTTACTCGAATCGGTTGAACACTGAAGCTTTCTTT.

J is TRBJ2-2 and V is TRBV7-3, with D perhaps TRBD2 (5 bases). V was clipped by 5 bases and J by 2 bases, with 12 bases between them. The germline gives CDR1 SGHTA, CDR2 FQGTGA. This CDR3 is built from 15 residues. The DNA of the CDR3 is TGTGCCAGCAGCGAGGGAGTCCTCAACACCGGGGAGCTGTTTTTT. Residues: CASSEGVLNTGELFF.

The count of this clone is one. This sample also contains other DNA sequences that code for the same CDR3. The chain has TRBV15 and TRBJ1-1; no definite D call. With 2 bases removed from V and 8 bases from J, the gap between germline ends came to 15 bases. Germline values: CDR1 LNHNV, CDR2 YYDKDF (reference sequence). This CDR3 has 14 residues. CDR3 sequence (DNA): TGTGCCACCAGCAGACGCCAGGCCGCCGAAGAAGCTTTCTTT. Translated, it gives CATSRRQAAEEAFF. Based on the CDR3 plus reference TRBV15 and TRBJ1-1, the full variable domain is DAMVIQNPRYQVTQFGKPVTLSCSQTLNHNVMYWYQQKSSQAPKLLFHYYDKDFNNEADTPDNFQSRRPNTSFCFLDIRSPGLGDTAMYLCATSRRQAAEEAFFGQGTRLTVV.